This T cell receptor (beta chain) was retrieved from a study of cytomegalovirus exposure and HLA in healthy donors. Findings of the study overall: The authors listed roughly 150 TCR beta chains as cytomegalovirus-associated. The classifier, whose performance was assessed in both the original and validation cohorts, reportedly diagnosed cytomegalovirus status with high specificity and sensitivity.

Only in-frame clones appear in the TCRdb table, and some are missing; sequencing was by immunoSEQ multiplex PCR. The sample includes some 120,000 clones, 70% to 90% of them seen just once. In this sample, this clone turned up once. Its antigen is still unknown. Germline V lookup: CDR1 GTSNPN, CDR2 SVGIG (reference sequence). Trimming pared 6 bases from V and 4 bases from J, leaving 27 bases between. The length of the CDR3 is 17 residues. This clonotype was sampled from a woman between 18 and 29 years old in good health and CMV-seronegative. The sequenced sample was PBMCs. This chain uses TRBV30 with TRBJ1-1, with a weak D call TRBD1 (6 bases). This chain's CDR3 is CACRNLGQRIGVTEAFF. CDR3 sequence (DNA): TGTGCCTGCCGAAATCTTGGACAGCGGATAGGAGTCACTGAAGCTTTCTTT.